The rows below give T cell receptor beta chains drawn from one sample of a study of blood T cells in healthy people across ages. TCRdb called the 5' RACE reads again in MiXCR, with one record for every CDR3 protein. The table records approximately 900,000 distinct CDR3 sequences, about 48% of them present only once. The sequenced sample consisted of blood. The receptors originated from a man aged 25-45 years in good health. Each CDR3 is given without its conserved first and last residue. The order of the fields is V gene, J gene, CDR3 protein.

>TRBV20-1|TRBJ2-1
SARTQGQASSYNEQF
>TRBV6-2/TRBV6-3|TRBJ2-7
ASSYSRGGAAEQY
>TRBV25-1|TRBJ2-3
ASSEWRGRDISTDTQY
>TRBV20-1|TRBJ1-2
SAPEDSNGYT
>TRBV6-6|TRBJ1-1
ASRPSLNTEAF
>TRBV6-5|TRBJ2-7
ASSYSPGSYWEQY
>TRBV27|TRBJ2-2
ASSSESAANTGELF
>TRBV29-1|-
SARGDRNEQY
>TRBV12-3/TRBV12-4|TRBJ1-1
ASSLRPRDTEAF
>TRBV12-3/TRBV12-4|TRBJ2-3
ASRGLGGSTDTQY
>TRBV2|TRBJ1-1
ASRKEMNTEAF
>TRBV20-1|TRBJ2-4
SASRQQNIQY
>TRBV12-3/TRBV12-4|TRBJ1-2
ASSLGGPHT
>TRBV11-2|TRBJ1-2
ASSFGGKYGYT
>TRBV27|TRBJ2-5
ASSLRGGETQY
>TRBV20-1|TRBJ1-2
SATPGGYGYT
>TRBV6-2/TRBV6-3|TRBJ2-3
AASGGGTDTQY
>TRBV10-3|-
AIGSGGSPSRNEQY
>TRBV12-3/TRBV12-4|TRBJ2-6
ASSSGAAAGANVLT
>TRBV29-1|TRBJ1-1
SDRGAAPEAF
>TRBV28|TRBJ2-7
ASISEGAPSYEQY
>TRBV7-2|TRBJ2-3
ASRYRGGSDTQY
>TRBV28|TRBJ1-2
ASTNTGALGYT
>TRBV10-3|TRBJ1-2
AISGTGDYGYT
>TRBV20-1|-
SAYTGERYEQY
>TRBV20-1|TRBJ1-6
SARVQSSYNSPLH
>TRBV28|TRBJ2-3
ASSPWGGDTQY
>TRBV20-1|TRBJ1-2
SARDLGNYGYT
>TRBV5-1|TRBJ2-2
ASSLQSDQSGGELF
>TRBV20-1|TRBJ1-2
SARPYGGQGNYGYT
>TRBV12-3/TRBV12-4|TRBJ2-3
ASSPPGLAFSDTQY
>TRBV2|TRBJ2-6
ASRETGTGANVLT
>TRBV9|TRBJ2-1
ASSPWKSASGAEGNEQF
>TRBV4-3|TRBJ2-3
ASSQDSRGSTDTQY
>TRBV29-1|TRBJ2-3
SGTGGTDTQY
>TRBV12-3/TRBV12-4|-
ASSPSSLSEQY
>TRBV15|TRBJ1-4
ATSILGARANEKLF
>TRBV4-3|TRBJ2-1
ASSHRLQYNEQF
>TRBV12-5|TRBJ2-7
ASGQGLSYEQY
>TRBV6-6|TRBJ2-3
ASKETGRTDTQY